Listed here are 22 T cell receptor beta chains from one sample, sequenced in a study of T cells after yellow fever vaccination. Using its own MiXCR run on the 5' RACE reads, TCRdb lists one record per CDR3 protein. The table shows about 320,000 distinct CDR3 sequences, with 6.8% occurring only once. The specimen was PBMCs, collected roughly seven weeks after the first yellow fever vaccination. The source of these receptors is a man aged 18 to 30 who received the YFV17D yellow fever vaccine.

In its sample, this clonotype was seen a few times. The genes are TRBV7-2 and TRBJ2-3; D is undetermined. V lost 7 bases and J lost 2, with 7 bases in between. Germline lookup yields CDR1 SGHTA and CDR2 FQGNSA. The CDR3 spans 12 residues. Here the CDR3 DNA reads TGTGCCAGCACCCGATACACAGATACGCAGTATTTT. It translates to CASTRYTDTQYF.

This chain joins TRBV5-1 and TRBJ1-6, with TRBD1 matching over 9 bases. The CDR3 runs to 14 residues. The V and J ends lost 6 bases and 7 bases, in that order; junction bases with no gene match: 5. In germline, CDR1 is SGHRS, CDR2 YFSETQ. CDR3 DNA: TGCGCCAGCAATACTGGACAGGGGAATTCACCCCTCCACTTT. This sequence encodes CASNTGQGNSPLHF.

The rearrangement joins TRBV28 to TRBJ2-1; 11 bases fit TRBD2. The CDR3 runs 15 residues. J lost 2 bases, V lost 5 bases, and 2 bases had no gene match. The V gene's germline CDR1 is MDHEN and CDR2 SYDVKM. CDR3: CASSTSGGTYNEQFF. The CDR3 nucleotides are TGTGCCAGCAGTACTAGCGGGGGTACCTACAATGAGCAGTTCTTC. The whole variable domain, filled in from reference TRBV28 and TRBJ2-1, reads DVKVTQSSRYLVKRTGEKVFLECVQDMDHENMFWYRQDPGLGLRLIYFSYDVKMKEKGDIPEGYSVSREKKERFSLILESASTNQTSMYLCASSTSGGTYNEQFFGPGTRLTVL.

The chain couples TRBV10-3 to TRBJ1-1; TRBD1 matches at 8 bases. V dropped 7 bases and J dropped 5; count of bases not matched to a gene: 9. This CDR3 comprises 14 residues. CDR1 ENHRY and CDR2 SYGVKD come from the germline V gene. For the CDR3, the DNA is TGTGCCATCACCGAACGGACAGGGTGGACTGAAGCTTTCTTT. Translation gives CAITERTGWTEAFF.

This clonotype was counted at least ten times. CDR3 sequence (DNA): TGTGCCAGCAGCTCGGCTAGCGGGGGTGCAGATACGCAGTATTTT. It specifies CASSSASGGADTQYF. This chain uses TRBV9 with TRBJ2-3; 10 bases map to TRBD2. This CDR3 has 15 amino acids. Germline V lookup: CDR1 SGDLS, CDR2 YYNGEE. Trimming removed 4 bases from V and 4 bases from J; junction bases left unmatched: 6.

The chain uses TRBV9 and TRBJ1-2, with 9 positions matching TRBD1. The V gene end was trimmed by 4 bases and the J gene end by 8 bases; junction bases not matched to a gene: 3. Germline V gene data show CDR1 as SGDLS and CDR2 as YYNGEE. The CDR3 loop spans 12 amino acids. This CDR3 is CASSRTGEGYTF. DNA of the CDR3: TGTGCCAGCAGCCGGACAGGGGAGGGCTACACCTTC.

This sequence joins TRBV10-3 and TRBJ1-5; D is unclear. V was pared by 8 bases and J by 4 bases, with 9 bases between. The CDR3 sequence is 12 residues long. Germline assignment: CDR1 ENHRY and CDR2 SYGVKD. The DNA for the CDR3 is TGTGCCATCGGTACACCGAATCAGCCCCAGCATTTT. It yields the protein CAIGTPNQPQHF.

J is TRBJ2-1 and V is TRBV9; D remains ambiguous. Trimming removed 0 bases at V and 8 bases at J, with 9 bases between. The germline CDR1 and CDR2 sequences are SGDLS and YYNGEE. This CDR3 comprises 13 residues. The CDR3 region is CASSVVDADEQFF. The CDR3 DNA reads TGTGCCAGCAGCGTAGTTGACGCGGATGAGCAGTTCTTC.

This clonotype came up a few times. CDR3 amino acids: CASSLAQTTNTGELFF. CDR3 bases: TGTGCCAGCAGCTTGGCACAGACCACCAACACCGGGGAGCTGTTTTTT. V is TRBV5-6 and J is TRBJ2-2; no firm D call. Germline loops: CDR1 SGHDT, CDR2 YYEEEE. The V end lost 0 bases, the J end lost 2 bases, and 11 bases lay between the germline ends. This CDR3 has 16 amino acids.

There are many counts of this clonotype. The rearrangement links TRBV7-2 to TRBJ2-1, with D perhaps matching TRBD2 (7 bases). Germline assignment: CDR1 SGHTA and CDR2 FQGNSA. The CDR3 has 14 amino acids. Trimming took 5 bases from V and 9 from J, leaving 17 bases between them. The CDR3 loop is CASSLRTGGVEQFF. The CDR3 DNA reads as TGTGCCAGCAGCCTCCGGACGGGGGGCGTTGAGCAGTTCTTC. The full variable domain, with the rest looked up from reference TRBV7-2 and TRBJ2-1, is GAGVSQSPSNKVTEKGKDVELRCDPISGHTALYWYRQSLGQGLEFLIYFQGNSAPDKSGLPSDRFSAERTGGSVSTLTIQRTQQEDSAVYLCASSLRTGGVEQFFGPGTRLTVL.

This clonotype was recorded at least ten times. The rearrangement uses TRBV6-5 and TRBJ1-3; D call uncertain. V shed 2 bases and J shed 2 bases, with 10 bases lying between them. This CDR3 has 15 amino acids. The germline V gene has CDR1 MNHEY and CDR2 SVGAGI. CDR3: CASSYRPEPGNTIYF. CDR3 in DNA: TGTGCCAGCAGTTACCGTCCGGAGCCTGGAAACACCATATATTTT.

The chain uses TRBV5-1 and TRBJ2-5; D gene uncertain. V was pared by 4 bases and J by 2 bases, with 12 bases between. This CDR3 region has 14 residues. Looked up from germline, CDR1 is SGHRS and CDR2 is YFSETQ. The CDR3 loop reads CASSPTEVQETQYF. CDR3 bases: TGCGCCAGCAGCCCCACAGAAGTTCAAGAGACCCAGTACTTC.

This clonotype was recorded many times. This rearrangement joins TRBV5-1 to TRBJ2-1, with 10 positions matching TRBD2. With 6 bases clipped from V and 7 bases from J, the junction kept 4 bases outside the gene matches. This CDR3 region has 13 residues. In germline, CDR1 is SGHRS, CDR2 YFSETQ. Here the CDR3 reads CASNSGGSNEQFF. DNA for the CDR3: TGCGCCAGCAATAGCGGGGGGTCTAATGAGCAGTTCTTC.

This clonotype was seen a few times. The chain couples TRBV6-5 to TRBJ1-1; D ambiguous. CDR3 size: 12 residues. CDR1 and CDR2 from the germline V gene are MNHEY and SVGAGI. V lost 7 bases, J lost 5 bases, and 11 bases lay in between. Here the CDR3 DNA reads TGTGCCAGCACCTCCGAAGGGACTGAAGCTTTCTTT. Its protein is CASTSEGTEAFF.

The CDR3 protein is CASSLFMVGQPQHF. In DNA form, the CDR3 reads TGTGCCAGCAGCTTGTTTATGGTAGGTCAGCCCCAGCATTTT. This sequence joins TRBV5-6 and TRBJ1-5, with D unresolved. Germline CDR1 and CDR2: SGHDT and YYEEEE. This CDR3 comprises 14 residues. V was clipped by 1 base and J by 6 bases, with 11 bases between them.

A few counts support this clonotype. This chain links TRBV7-2 with TRBJ2-5; D remains unclear. The CDR3 has 14 amino acids. V was clipped by 5 bases and J by 1 base, with 11 bases between them. Germline V CDR1 and CDR2: SGHTA, FQGNSA. The CDR3 spells CASSLNFPQETQYF. CDR3 coding DNA: TGTGCCAGCAGCCTAAACTTCCCCCAAGAGACCCAGTACTTC.

This rearrangement joins TRBV6-5 to TRBJ2-7; 9 bases agree with TRBD1. The germline V gene has CDR1 MNHEY and CDR2 SVGAGI. V lost 1 base and J lost 4; bases outside the gene matches: 8. CDR3 length equals 16 residues. CDR3 DNA sequence: TGTGCCAGCAGTTACTTGCCGGGACAGGGAGAGTACGAGCAGTACTTC. This sequence encodes CASSYLPGQGEYEQYF.

This clonotype was counted a few times. The chain employs TRBV29-1 and TRBJ2-2, with TRBD1 as a possible D gene (5 bases). Germline CDR1 reads SQVTM; CDR2 reads ANQGSEA. Trimming left V 5 bases short and J 8 bases short, with 9 bases between. The CDR3 has 11 amino acids. DNA of the CDR3: TGCAGCGTTAGAAGACAGGGGGAGCTGTTTTTT. It specifies CSVRRQGELFF.

The CDR3 sequence: CATSRDGNRNIQYF. CDR3 in DNA: TGTGCCACCAGCAGAGACGGGAATAGGAACATTCAGTACTTC. This chain joins TRBV15 and TRBJ2-4; tentatively, D is TRBD2 (5 bases). V was clipped by 0 bases and J by 7 bases, with 10 bases between them. Germline V gene data show CDR1 as LNHNV and CDR2 as YYDKDF (reference sequence). The CDR3 sequence is 14 residues long.

V is TRBV15 and J is TRBJ1-1; D remains unclear. Between the trimmed V and J ends, which lost 1 base and 1 base, there was a span of 7 bases. The CDR3 sequence is 14 residues long. Germline assignment: CDR1 LNHNV and CDR2 YYDKDF (reference sequence). The CDR3 loop is CATSRVIGNTEAFF. The CDR3, as DNA: TGTGCCACCAGCAGAGTCATTGGGAACACTGAAGCTTTCTTT.

This chain joins TRBV15 and TRBJ2-1; D remains unclear. V lost 1 base and J lost 7, with 5 bases in between. Germline V gene lookup returns CDR1 LNHNV and CDR2 YYDKDF (reference sequence). The CDR3 loop spans 12 amino acids. For the CDR3, the DNA is TGTGCCACCAGCAGAGTGGTGAATGAGCAGTTCTTC. Protein: CATSRVVNEQFF.

Only a few counts were recorded for this clonotype. This rearrangement joins TRBV5-1 to TRBJ2-5; tentative D call: TRBD2 (7 bases). V lost 4 bases, J lost 5 bases, and 18 bases lay in between. Germline V gene lookup returns CDR1 SGHRS and CDR2 YFSETQ. CDR3 length: 15 amino acids. The CDR3 nucleotides are TGCGCCAGCAGCGAGGGGGGGACGTTCGGGGAGACCCAGTACTTC. Its translation is CASSEGGTFGETQYF. Complete variable domain (other parts from reference TRBV5-1 and TRBJ2-5): KAGVTQTPRYLIKTRGQQVTLSCSPISGHRSVSWYQQTPGQGLQFLFEYFSETQRNKGNFPGRFSGRQFSNSRSEMNVSTLELGDSALYLCASSEGGTFGETQYFGPGTRLLVL.